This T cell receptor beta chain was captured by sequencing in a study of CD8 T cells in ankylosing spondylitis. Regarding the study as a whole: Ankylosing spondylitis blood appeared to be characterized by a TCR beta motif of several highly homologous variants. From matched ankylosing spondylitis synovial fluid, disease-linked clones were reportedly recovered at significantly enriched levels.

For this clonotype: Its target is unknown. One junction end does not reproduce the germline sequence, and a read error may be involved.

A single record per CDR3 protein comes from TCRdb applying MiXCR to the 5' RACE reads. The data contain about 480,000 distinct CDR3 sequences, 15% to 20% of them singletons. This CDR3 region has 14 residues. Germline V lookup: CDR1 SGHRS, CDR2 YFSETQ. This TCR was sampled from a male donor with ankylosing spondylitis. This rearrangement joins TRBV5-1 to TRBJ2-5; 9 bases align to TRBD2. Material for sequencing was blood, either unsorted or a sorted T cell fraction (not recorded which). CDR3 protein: CASSVTSGPRSLDF. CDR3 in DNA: TGCGCCAGCAGCGTCACTAGCGGGCCCAGAAGTTTGGACTTC. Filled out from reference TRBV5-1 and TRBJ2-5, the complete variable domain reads KAGVTQTPRYLIKTRGQQVTLSCSPISGHRSVSWYQQTPGQGLQFLFEYFSETQRNKGNFPGRFSGRQFSNSRSEMNVSTLELGDSALYLCASSVTSGPRSLDFGPGTRLLVL.